The 20 T cell receptor beta chains given below trace back to one sample, sequenced in a study of Graves' ophthalmopathy and Graves' hyperthyroidism. Amplified material comprised TCR beta CDR3 regions derived from RNA transcripts. The first-round RT-PCR employed HTBI primers together with the Qiagen OneStep RT-PCR kit. A multiplex PCR was then performed as the second round. TCRdb reprocessed the multiplex PCR reads with MiXCR, giving one entry per CDR3 protein. The sample shows 1 million to 1.3 million distinct CDR3 sequences, about 38% of them seen only once. The sequenced material came from peripheral blood or thyroid tissue (not recorded which). These receptors were collected from an adult man with Graves' hyperthyroidism.

In its sample, this clonotype was seen a few times. A much larger clone lies a single base off, so this may be a read error. This sequence joins TRBV7-9 and TRBJ2-7; 10 bases are shared with TRBD1. Germline CDR1 and CDR2: SEHNR and FQNEAQ (reference sequence). The CDR3 is 15 residues long. V lost 3 bases and J lost 5; bases outside the gene matches: 7. The CDR3 loop is CASSFSGDRGDEQYF. CDR3 bases: TGTGCCAGCAGCTTCTCTGGGGACAGGGGTGACGAGCAGTACTTC.

The chain carries TRBV2 and TRBJ1-2; a possible D gene is TRBD1 (5 bases). The CDR3 runs 12 residues. Germline V lookup: CDR1 SNHLY, CDR2 FYNNEI. The ends were cut back, 7 bases at V and 4 bases at J, with 10 bases in the middle. CDR3 DNA: TGTGCCAGCACAAGACAGCTCTATGGCTACACCTTC. Its protein product is CASTRQLYGYTF.

There are many counts of this clonotype. The CDR3 region has the DNA TGTGCCAGCAGTTACGGAGGGGTTGGGGAGACCCAGTACTTC. Residues: CASSYGGVGETQYF. The chain carries TRBV27 and TRBJ2-5; tentative D call: TRBD2 (6 bases). Germline CDR1 and CDR2: MNHEY and SMNVEV (reference sequence). V was shortened by 4 bases and J by 5 bases, with 14 bases between the two germline ends. The CDR3 is 14 amino acids.

This clonotype occurred a few times. This likely comes from a read error, as the CDR3 has no conserved phenylalanine or tryptophan at its end. The DNA is left out, because the CDR3 cannot be placed on it with certainty; the CDR3 is given as TCRdb lists it. CDR3 region: CASSEQGY. The chain links TRBV19 to TRBJ1-4; TRBD1 reflects the table's D call only, with no check against the DNA. Ends included, the CDR3 has 8 residues. Germline V gene data show CDR1 as LNHDA and CDR2 as SQIVND (reference sequence).

The chain is built from TRBV30 and TRBJ1-2; possibly TRBD1 for D (5 bases). The CDR3 is 13 residues long. Trimming shortened V by 4 bases and J by 7 bases, and 16 bases separated the two germline ends. Germline CDR1 reads GTSNPN; CDR2 reads SVGIG (reference sequence). The CDR3 bases are TGTGCCTGGAATGCCAGGGCAACTGGTGGCTACACCTTC. Encoded protein: CAWNARATGGYTF.

In this sample, this clonotype turned up a few times. CDR3 residues: CASSIPGRGQETQYF. CDR3 sequence (DNA): TGCGCCAGCAGCATACCAGGGCGAGGCCAAGAGACCCAGTACTTC. This chain uses TRBV5-1 with TRBJ2-5, with D possibly matching TRBD1 (5 bases). The length of the CDR3 is 15 residues. V lost 4 bases and J 1 base, leaving 14 bases between the germline ends. Germline V gives CDR1 SGHRS, CDR2 YFSETQ. The whole variable domain, remainder taken from reference TRBV5-1 and TRBJ2-5, is KAGVTQTPRYLIKTRGQQVTLSCSPISGHRSVSWYQQTPGQGLQFLFEYFSETQRNKGNFPGRFSGRQFSNSRSEMNVSTLELGDSALYLCASSIPGRGQETQYFGPGTRLLVL.

This clonotype was seen a handful of times. V gene TRBV28 combines with J gene TRBJ1-2, with D possibly being TRBD1 (6 bases). Trimming shortened V by 3 bases and J by 7 bases, and 15 bases separated the two germline ends. The germline V gene has CDR1 MDHEN and CDR2 SYDVKM. The CDR3 has 14 residues. This CDR3 is CASSFSRGAGGYTF. CDR3 coding DNA: TGTGCCAGCAGTTTCTCCAGGGGAGCGGGTGGCTACACCTTC.

This clonotype was detected only once. The chain joins TRBV10-2 to TRBJ1-1; TRBD1 aligns across 7 bases. Germline lookup yields CDR1 WSHSY and CDR2 SAAADI. This CDR3 is 15 amino acids long. V was clipped by 9 bases and J by 3 bases; unmatched bases: 13. CDR3: CASYDPGQRYTEAFF. DNA for the CDR3: TGCGCCAGTTACGACCCGGGACAGAGATACACTGAAGCTTTCTTT.

This clonotype was counted between two and nine times. The rearrangement joins TRBV7-9 to TRBJ2-7; 12 nucleotides match TRBD2. The CDR3 consists of 18 residues. Losses at the gene ends were 4 bases for V and 5 bases for J; bases not matched to a gene: 15. The germline CDR1 and CDR2 sequences are SEHNR and FQNEAQ (reference sequence). CDR3 nucleotide sequence: TGTGCCAGCAGCTCCCCACCCTCTAGCGGGAGGGCCAGCGACGAGCAGTACTTC. Translating it yields CASSSPPSSGRASDEQYF. Combining the CDR3 with reference TRBV7-9 and TRBJ2-7 gives the whole variable domain DTGVSQNPRHKITKRGQNVTFRCDPISEHNRLYWYRQTLGQGPEFLTYFQNEAQLEKSRLLSDRFSAERPKGSFSTLEIQRTEQGDSAMYLCASSSPPSSGRASDEQYFGPGTRLTVT.

About this clonotype: A clone one base away is much larger, so this may be a read error. V and J are TRBV20-1 and TRBJ1-3; 7 bases align to TRBD1. This CDR3 has 13 residues. CDR1 is DFQATT and CDR2 is SNEGSKA in the germline V gene (reference sequence). The CDR3 DNA follows: TGCAGTGCTGCCGACAGGGCCAGAAACACCACATATTTT. This encodes CSAADRARNTTYF.

This clonotype was counted between two and nine times. The J gene is TRBJ1-1, the V gene TRBV28, with TRBD1 as a possible D gene (6 bases). V was trimmed by 4 bases and J by 4 bases, leaving 10 bases between them. Germline V gene data show CDR1 as MDHEN and CDR2 as SYDVKM. The CDR3 is made up of 13 amino acids. The CDR3, as DNA: TGTGCCAGCAGTTCCCCGGGGGCCACTGAAGCTTTCTTT. Its protein product is CASSSPGATEAFF.

CDR3 in DNA: TGTGCCAGCAGTCCCTTGACTAGCGGAGTCTACGAGCAGTACTTC. The encoded protein is CASSPLTSGVYEQYF. V usage is TRBV25-1 and J usage is TRBJ2-7, with 9 bases fitting TRBD2. CDR3 length: 15 amino acids. V shed 5 bases and J 3 bases; nucleotides not matched to a gene: 8. Germline-derived CDR1 and CDR2 are MGHDK and SYGVNS.

Turning to this clonotype: The final CDR3 position lacks the conserved phenylalanine or tryptophan, pointing to a likely read error. Because the CDR3's place on the DNA is in doubt, the DNA is left out and the CDR3 is given as listed by TCRdb. The rearrangement uses TRBV6-5 and TRBJ2-6; TRBD1, the D gene given by the table, was not confirmed from the DNA. The CDR3 numbers 11 amino acids, ends counted. Per the germline V gene, CDR1 is MNHEY and CDR2 is SVGAGI. CDR3 sequence reads: CASSYAGTTNT.

Only a few counts were recorded for this clonotype. The chain is built from TRBV15 and TRBJ2-7; TRBD1 matches at 10 bases. The CDR3 covers 15 residues. With 4 bases clipped from V and 1 base from J, the junction kept 4 bases outside the gene matches. Germline V gene sequence: CDR1 LNHNV, CDR2 YYDKDF (reference sequence). CDR3 sequence reads: CATSTQDRGSYEQYF. In nucleotides, the CDR3 is TGTGCCACCAGCACCCAGGACAGGGGGTCCTACGAGCAGTACTTC.

CDR3: CSALGPTLTGELFF. CDR3 bases: TGCAGTGCTCTGGGACCAACTCTAACCGGGGAGCTGTTTTTT. J is TRBJ2-2 and V is TRBV20-1, with D possibly called TRBD1 or TRBD2 (5 bases each). V dropped 5 bases and J dropped 5 bases, with 15 bases sitting between them. Looked up from germline, CDR1 is DFQATT and CDR2 is SNEGSKA (reference sequence). The CDR3 length is 14 residues.

This clonotype was observed a handful of times. This may arise from a read error, as a much more abundant clone is one base away. The chain couples TRBV6-6 to TRBJ1-5; D unclear. V lost 6 bases, J lost 6 bases, and 9 bases lay in between. Germline CDR1 reads MNHNY; CDR2 reads SVGAGI (reference sequence). The CDR3 totals 12 residues. The CDR3 is CASRGFGQPQHF. The CDR3 nucleotides are TGTGCCAGCAGGGGTTTCGGTCAGCCCCAGCATTTT.

J is TRBJ2-7 and V is TRBV11-2, with D maybe TRBD1 (6 bases). The V gene lost 4 bases and the J gene lost 0 bases, with 13 bases spanning the gap. Looked up from germline, CDR1 is SGHAT and CDR2 is FQNNGV. The CDR3 covers 15 residues. This chain's CDR3 is CASSSVQGSSYEQYF. In DNA form, the CDR3 reads TGTGCCAGCAGCTCGGTACAGGGTAGCTCCTACGAGCAGTACTTC. The whole variable domain, filled in from reference TRBV11-2 and TRBJ2-7, reads EAGVAQSPRYKIIEKRQSVAFWCNPISGHATLYWYQQILGQGPKLLIQFQNNGVVDDSQLPKDRFSAERLKGVDSTLKIQPAKLEDSAVYLCASSSVQGSSYEQYFGPGTRLTVT.

This rearrangement joins TRBV19 to TRBJ2-2; D uncertain. This CDR3 has 19 residues. The germline CDR1 and CDR2 sequences are LNHDA and SQIVND (reference sequence). Trimming took off 6 bases at V and 4 bases at J, with 27 bases between the two ends. The CDR3 nucleotides are TGTGCCAGTAGAACCGGCCGAAGGAGCCCCAAAAGTCGCACCGGGGAGCTGTTTTTT. As protein: CASRTGRRSPKSRTGELFF.

Notes on this clonotype: A much larger clone differs by one base, so this may be a read error. The chain recombines TRBV20-1 with TRBJ1-2, with D maybe TRBD1 (5 bases). Trimming pared 1 base from V and 7 bases from J, leaving 19 bases between. The CDR3 runs 15 residues. CDR1 DFQATT and CDR2 SNEGSKA come from the germline V gene (reference sequence). Here the CDR3 reads CSARVKGRAGCGYTF. CDR3 sequence (DNA): TGCAGTGCTAGAGTCAAGGGCAGGGCAGGCTGTGGCTACACCTTC.

This clonotype occurred many times. V is TRBV20-1 and J is TRBJ2-2; D unclear. CDR1 and CDR2 (germline): DFQATT, SNEGSKA (reference sequence). V dropped 4 bases and J dropped 0 bases, with 6 bases sitting between them. This CDR3 region has 13 residues. CDR3 loop: CSAKGTNTGELFF. The CDR3 DNA reads TGCAGTGCTAAAGGAACGAACACCGGGGAGCTGTTTTTT.